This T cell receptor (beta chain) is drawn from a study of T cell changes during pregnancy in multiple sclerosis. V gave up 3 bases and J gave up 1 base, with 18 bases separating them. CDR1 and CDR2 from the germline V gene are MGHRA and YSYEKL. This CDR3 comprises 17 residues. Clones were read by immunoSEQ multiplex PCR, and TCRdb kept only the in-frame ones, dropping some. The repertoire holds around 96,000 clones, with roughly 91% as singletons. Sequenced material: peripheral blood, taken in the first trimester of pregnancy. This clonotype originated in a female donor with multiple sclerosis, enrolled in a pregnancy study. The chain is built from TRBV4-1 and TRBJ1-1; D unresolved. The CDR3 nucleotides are TGCGCCAGCAGCCACACATCCTTTCGTGTTCCGAACACTGAAGCTTTCTTT. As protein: CASSHTSFRVPNTEAFF.